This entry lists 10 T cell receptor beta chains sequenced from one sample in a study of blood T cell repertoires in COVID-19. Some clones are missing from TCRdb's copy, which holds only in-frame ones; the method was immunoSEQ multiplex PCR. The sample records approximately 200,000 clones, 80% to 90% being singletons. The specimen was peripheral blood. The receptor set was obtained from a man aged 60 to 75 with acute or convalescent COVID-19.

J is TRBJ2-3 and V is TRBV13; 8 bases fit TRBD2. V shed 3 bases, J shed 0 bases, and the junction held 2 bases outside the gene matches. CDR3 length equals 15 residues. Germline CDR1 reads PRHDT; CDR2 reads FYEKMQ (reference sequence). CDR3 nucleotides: TGTGCCAGCAGCTTTACTAGCGGTAGCACAGATACGCAGTATTTT. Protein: CASSFTSGSTDTQYF.

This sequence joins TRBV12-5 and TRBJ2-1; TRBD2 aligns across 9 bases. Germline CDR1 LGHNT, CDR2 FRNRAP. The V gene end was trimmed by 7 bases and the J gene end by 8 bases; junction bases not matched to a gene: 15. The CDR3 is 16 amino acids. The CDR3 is CASAPGVAGARDEQFF. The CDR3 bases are TGTGCTAGTGCCCCTGGGGTAGCGGGAGCTCGCGATGAGCAGTTCTTC.

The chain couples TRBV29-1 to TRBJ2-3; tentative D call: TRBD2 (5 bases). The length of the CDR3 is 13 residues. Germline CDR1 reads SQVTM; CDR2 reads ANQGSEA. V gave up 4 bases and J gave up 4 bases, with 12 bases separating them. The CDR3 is CSVGPRASDTQYF. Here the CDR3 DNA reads TGCAGCGTTGGTCCGAGGGCCTCAGATACGCAGTATTTT.

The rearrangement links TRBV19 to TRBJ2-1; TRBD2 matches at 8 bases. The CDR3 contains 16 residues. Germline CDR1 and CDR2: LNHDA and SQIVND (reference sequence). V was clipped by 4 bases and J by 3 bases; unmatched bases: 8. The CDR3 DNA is TGTGCCAGTAGTAACCGGAAGGCGGGAGGCTACAATGAGCAGTTCTTC. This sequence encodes CASSNRKAGGYNEQFF.

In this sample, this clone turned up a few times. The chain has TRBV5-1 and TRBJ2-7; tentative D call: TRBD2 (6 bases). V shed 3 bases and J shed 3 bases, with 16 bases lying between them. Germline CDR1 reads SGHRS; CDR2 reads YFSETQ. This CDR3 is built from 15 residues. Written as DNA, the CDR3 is TGCGCCAGCAGCTACCTCGGGACTCAAAGCTACGAGCAGTACTTC. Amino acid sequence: CASSYLGTQSYEQYF.

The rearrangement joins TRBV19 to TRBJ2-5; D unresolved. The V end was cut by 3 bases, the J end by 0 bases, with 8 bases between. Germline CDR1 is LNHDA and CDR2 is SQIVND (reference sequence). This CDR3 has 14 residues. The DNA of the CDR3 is TGTGCCAGTAGTATGGGCCAACACCAAGAGACCCAGTACTTC. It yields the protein CASSMGQHQETQYF.

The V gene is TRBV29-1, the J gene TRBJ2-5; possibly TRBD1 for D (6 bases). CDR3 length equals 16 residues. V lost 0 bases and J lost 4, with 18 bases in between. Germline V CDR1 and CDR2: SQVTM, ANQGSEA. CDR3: CSVEDPRDGGRETQYF. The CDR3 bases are TGCAGCGTTGAAGATCCGAGGGATGGGGGCAGAGAGACCCAGTACTTC.

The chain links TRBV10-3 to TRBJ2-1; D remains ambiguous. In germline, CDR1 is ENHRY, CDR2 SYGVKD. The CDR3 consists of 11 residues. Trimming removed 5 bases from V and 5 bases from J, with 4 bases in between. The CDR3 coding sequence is TGTGCCATCAGTCCTGACAATGAGCAGTTCTTC. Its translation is CAISPDNEQFF.

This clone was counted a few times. The CDR3 bases are TGTGCCAGCAGCTTAGGGGGCTGGGGTGGAAGCTCTGGAAACACCATATATTTT. It specifies CASSLGGWGGSSGNTIYF. The chain links TRBV7-8 to TRBJ1-3, with D possibly matching TRBD1 (5 bases). This CDR3 has 18 amino acids. The V gene lost 1 base and the J gene lost 0 bases, with 16 bases spanning the gap. CDR1 and CDR2 (germline): SGHVS, FQNEAQ.

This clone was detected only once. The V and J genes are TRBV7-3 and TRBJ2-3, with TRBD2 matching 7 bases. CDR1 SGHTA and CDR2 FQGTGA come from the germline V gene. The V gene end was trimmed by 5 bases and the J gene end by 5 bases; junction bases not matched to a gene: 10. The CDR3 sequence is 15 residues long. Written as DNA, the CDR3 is TGTGCCAGCAGCCCGGGCGGGGGATCGGGAGATACGCAGTATTTT. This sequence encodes CASSPGGGSGDTQYF. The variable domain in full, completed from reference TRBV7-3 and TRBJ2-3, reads GAGVSQTPSNKVTEKGKYVELRCDPISGHTALYWYRQSLGQGPEFLIYFQGTGAADDSGLPNDRFFAVRPEGSVSTLKIQRTERGDSAVYLCASSPGGGSGDTQYFGPGTRLTVL.